These 31 T cell receptor beta chains were sequenced from one sample in a study of blood T cell repertoires in COVID-19. Repertoires were generated with immunoSEQ multiplex PCR, while TCRdb's copy carries only in-frame clones and drops some. The data hold about 120,000 clones, with about four fifths observed a single time. Sequenced sample: peripheral blood. These receptors were collected from a woman in her thirties or forties with acute or convalescent COVID-19.

This clone showed up just a few times. This chain links TRBV19 with TRBJ2-7, with 7 bases that match TRBD1. CDR1 is LNHDA and CDR2 is SQIVND in the germline V gene (reference sequence). The V and J ends lost 3 bases and 2 bases, in that order; junction bases with no gene match: 13. This CDR3 has 17 residues. Here the CDR3 reads CASSISPRTGPTYEQYF. CDR3 nucleotide sequence: TGTGCCAGTAGTATTAGCCCACGGACAGGTCCCACCTACGAGCAGTACTTC.

The chain has TRBV6-5 and TRBJ1-2; D might be TRBD1 (5 bases). Germline V gene lookup returns CDR1 MNHEY and CDR2 SVGAGI. The germline V and J ends were trimmed by 1 base and 8 bases, with 11 bases remaining between them. CDR3 length equals 13 residues. Here the CDR3 reads CASSYLGRGGYTF. In DNA, the CDR3 is TGTGCCAGCAGTTACTTGGGAAGGGGAGGCTACACCTTC.

This clone was seen a single time. This chain links TRBV27 with TRBJ1-1, with TRBD1 as a possible D gene (5 bases). This CDR3 is 15 amino acids long. Trimming took off 4 bases at V and 6 bases at J, with 18 bases between the two ends. CDR1 and CDR2 (germline): MNHEY, SMNVEV (reference sequence). This CDR3 is CASSSTPGFRAEAFF. The CDR3 region has the DNA TGTGCCAGCAGTTCTACCCCAGGGTTTCGCGCTGAAGCTTTCTTT.

The J gene is TRBJ2-7, the V gene TRBV9, with 13 bases lining up with TRBD2. V lost 4 bases, J lost 5 bases, and 9 bases stayed unmatched. The CDR3 is 16 amino acids. Germline values: CDR1 SGDLS, CDR2 YYNGEE. This chain's CDR3 is CASSPRLAGGFNEQYF. CDR3 DNA: TGTGCCAGCAGCCCTCGACTAGCGGGGGGCTTTAACGAGCAGTACTTC.

Only one count was recorded for this clone. For the CDR3, the DNA is TGTGCCAGTAGTACAGGACTAGCGGGCGCCTACGAGCAGTACTTC. This translates into CASSTGLAGAYEQYF. V and J are TRBV19 and TRBJ2-7; TRBD2 matches at 11 bases. CDR1 LNHDA and CDR2 SQIVND come from the germline V gene (reference sequence). J gave up 2 bases and V 4 bases, and 4 bases lay outside the gene matches. This CDR3 contains 15 residues.

The table lists this clone with a count of one. J is TRBJ1-2 and V is TRBV7-2, with 7 positions matching TRBD1. Germline V lookup: CDR1 SGHTA, CDR2 FQGNSA. The CDR3 is 14 residues long. Trimming removed 7 bases from V and 4 bases from J; junction bases left unmatched: 9. CDR3 DNA: TGTGCCAGCAAAACAGGGGCCCATAGCTATGGCTACACCTTC. Translating gives CASKTGAHSYGYTF.

The V call is TRBV7-9, the J call TRBJ2-3, with D tentatively TRBD2 (7 bases). Trimming left V 7 bases short and J 3 bases short, with 14 bases between. The CDR3 extends over 14 amino acids. Germline V lookup: CDR1 SEHNR, CDR2 FQNEAQ (reference sequence). The CDR3 here is CASNDGGATDTQYF. The CDR3 DNA reads TGTGCCAGCAACGATGGGGGGGCGACAGATACGCAGTATTTT.

This chain uses TRBV5-1 with TRBJ2-3; tentative D call: TRBD2 (6 bases). CDR3 length: 15 amino acids. Trimming removed 0 bases from V and 3 bases from J, with 11 bases in between. Germline CDR1 SGHRS, CDR2 YFSETQ. The CDR3, as DNA: TGCGCCAGCAGCTTGGCGGGGGTGTGGACAGATACGCAGTATTTT. As protein: CASSLAGVWTDTQYF.

This clone was counted ten times or more. The CDR3 region is CASSEPSVGDTIYF. The CDR3 nucleotides are TGTGCCAGCAGTGAACCGTCAGTAGGGGACACCATATATTTT. The chain joins TRBV6-1 to TRBJ1-3; D is perhaps TRBD1 (5 bases). The germline V and J ends were trimmed by 2 bases and 8 bases, with 13 bases remaining between them. The CDR3 runs 14 residues. Looked up from germline, CDR1 is MNHNS and CDR2 is SASEGT.

The rearrangement joins TRBV3-1 (or the pseudogene TRBV3-2) to TRBJ1-5; D gene unclear. From germline, CDR1 is LGHDT and CDR2 YNNKEL (reference sequence). V was trimmed by 7 bases and J by 1 base, leaving 17 bases between them. This CDR3 comprises 16 residues. The CDR3 DNA is TGTGCCAGCACCCTGTCCGAGTGTAGAAGCAATCAGCCCCAGCATTTT. As protein: CASTLSECRSNQPQHF.

The chain carries TRBV7-9 and TRBJ1-1; D possibly corresponds to TRBD1 (5 bases). This CDR3 region has 14 residues. Per the germline V gene, CDR1 is SEHNR and CDR2 is FQNEAQ (reference sequence). Trimming pared 3 bases from V and 4 bases from J, leaving 12 bases between. CDR3 residues: CASSFGQGRTEAFF. The CDR3, as DNA: TGTGCCAGCAGCTTCGGGCAGGGTCGCACTGAAGCTTTCTTT.

The chain couples TRBV18 to TRBJ2-3, with D possibly TRBD2 on 7 matching bases. CDR3 length: 16 residues. The ends were cut back, 6 bases at V and 4 bases at J, with 20 bases in the middle. Germline V gene sequence: CDR1 KGHSH, CDR2 LQKENI. The CDR3 protein is CASSEGGPLGPDTQYF. The DNA of the CDR3 is TGTGCCAGCTCGGAGGGGGGGCCTCTTGGACCAGATACGCAGTATTTT.

CDR3 nucleotides: TGTGCCAGCAGCTACCGGACAGCCGGAGAGACCCAGTACTTC. As protein: CASSYRTAGETQYF. The chain uses TRBV7-9 and TRBJ2-5; perhaps TRBD1 as D (6 bases). V shed 4 bases and J shed 4 bases, with 13 bases lying between them. CDR3 length: 14 residues. Germline loops: CDR1 SEHNR, CDR2 FQNEAQ (reference sequence).

The genes are TRBV6-2 or TRBV6-3 and TRBJ2-7; D perhaps matches TRBD1 (5 bases). CDR1 is MNHEY and CDR2 is SVGEGT in the germline V gene. Trimming shortened V by 0 bases and J by 0 bases, and 9 bases separated the two germline ends. The CDR3 runs 15 residues. The CDR3 DNA reads as TGTGCCAGCAGTTACTCGAGCCAGGGCTCCTACGAGCAGTACTTC. It codes for CASSYSSQGSYEQYF.

This clone has more than one count but fewer than ten. The J gene is TRBJ1-5, the V gene TRBV19; D may be TRBD1 (6 bases). The CDR3 spans 16 residues. Looked up from germline, CDR1 is LNHDA and CDR2 is SQIVND (reference sequence). Trimming cost V 2 bases and J 1 base, with 12 bases left between them. The CDR3 bases are TGTGCCAGTAGTATACAGGGGAAGGCCAGCAATCAGCCCCAGCATTTT. It yields the protein CASSIQGKASNQPQHF.

The V and J genes are TRBV7-7 and TRBJ2-7, with a possible D match to TRBD1 (5 bases). The V end was cut by 6 bases, the J end by 7 bases, with 22 bases between. The V gene's germline CDR1 is SSHAT and CDR2 FNYEAQ (reference sequence). CDR3 length: 15 amino acids. This CDR3 is CASSPSWGVSWEQYF. In nucleotides, the CDR3 is TGTGCCAGCAGTCCCAGTTGGGGCGTCTCTTGGGAGCAGTACTTC.

This clone is a singleton in its sample. The V gene is TRBV5-6, the J gene TRBJ1-4; TRBD1 matches at 8 bases. This CDR3 region has 15 residues. Germline assignment: CDR1 SGHDT and CDR2 YYEEEE. V lost 1 base and J lost 8; bases outside the gene matches: 7. DNA for the CDR3: TGTGCCAGCAGCTTGATGGGCAGGGGGCCAGAAAAACTGTTTTTT. Its translation: CASSLMGRGPEKLFF.

V and J are TRBV3-1 (or the pseudogene TRBV3-2) and TRBJ2-1, with D hard to call. The CDR3 spans 16 residues. Between the trimmed V and J ends, which lost 0 bases and 2 bases, there was a span of 11 bases. The V gene's germline CDR1 is LGHDT and CDR2 YNNKEL (reference sequence). CDR3 in amino acids: CASSQDVEYTYNEQFF. The CDR3 DNA reads as TGTGCCAGCAGCCAAGATGTGGAGTACACCTACAATGAGCAGTTCTTC.

This sequence joins TRBV11-2 and TRBJ1-2; D uncertain. The CDR3 extends over 11 amino acids. V lost 0 bases, J lost 14 bases, and 10 bases lay in between. The V gene's germline CDR1 is SGHAT and CDR2 FQNNGV. The DNA for the CDR3 is TGTGCCAGCAGCTTAGACGGCCGGGTAACCTTC. It specifies CASSLDGRVTF.

V gene TRBV7-9 combines with J gene TRBJ1-2; D not resolved. V lost 1 base and J 8 bases, leaving 8 bases between the germline ends. CDR1 is SEHNR and CDR2 is FQNEAQ in the germline V gene (reference sequence). The CDR3 covers 12 residues. This CDR3 reads CASSLDLRGYTF. CDR3 coding DNA: TGTGCCAGCAGCTTAGACCTACGAGGCTACACCTTC. The complete variable domain, with remaining parts taken from reference TRBV7-9 and TRBJ1-2, reads DTGVSQNPRHKITKRGQNVTFRCDPISEHNRLYWYRQTLGQGPEFLTYFQNEAQLEKSRLLSDRFSAERPKGSFSTLEIQRTEQGDSAMYLCASSLDLRGYTFGSGTRLTVV.

This clone has more than one count but fewer than ten. This chain joins TRBV20-1 and TRBJ1-3; D not certain. Germline CDR1 reads DFQATT; CDR2 reads SNEGSKA (reference sequence). The CDR3 extends over 14 amino acids. V shed 3 bases and J shed 0 bases, with 9 bases lying between them. Here the CDR3 DNA reads TGCAGTGCTAGTCGCAGTCGCTCTGGAAACACCATATATTTT. It specifies CSASRSRSGNTIYF.

V is TRBV24-1 and J is TRBJ2-3, with D perhaps matching TRBD1 (5 bases). CDR3 size: 15 residues. V was cut by 5 bases and J by 6 bases, with 17 bases left in between. CDR1 KGHDR and CDR2 SFDVKD come from the germline V gene. The CDR3 is CATSGGRVYPDTQYF. CDR3 sequence (DNA): TGTGCCACCAGTGGGGGCAGGGTCTACCCCGATACGCAGTATTTT.

This CDR3 is CASSDRFNSPLHF. The CDR3 DNA is TGTGCCAGCAGTGACAGGTTTAATTCACCCCTCCACTTT. This chain links TRBV2 with TRBJ1-6, with D unclear. Germline assignment: CDR1 SNHLY and CDR2 FYNNEI. The CDR3 extends over 13 amino acids. Trimming removed 3 bases at V and 6 bases at J, with 6 bases between.

The chain joins TRBV5-8 to TRBJ1-5; 10 bases are shared with TRBD1. The CDR3 is 16 residues long. Per germline, CDR1 SGHTS and CDR2 YDEGEE. J gave up 4 bases and V 4 bases, and 8 bases lay outside the gene matches. The DNA for the CDR3 is TGTGCCAGCAGCGAGGAGCTGGGACAGGGGAATCAGCCCCAGCATTTT. This codes for CASSEELGQGNQPQHF.

The V and J genes are TRBV6-6 and TRBJ1-2; 12 bases align to TRBD1. Trimming took 5 bases from V and 8 from J; bases not matched to a gene: 15. The CDR3 sequence is 17 residues long. Germline CDR1 reads MNHNY; CDR2 reads SVGAGI (reference sequence). The CDR3 nucleotides read TGTGCCAGCAGTCTAGCGACCCGGGACAGGGGGCGCGAGGGCTACACCTTC. Translated, it gives CASSLATRDRGREGYTF.

This clone was seen only once. The V gene is TRBV7-3, the J gene TRBJ1-1, with D hard to call. Germline-derived CDR1 and CDR2 are SGHTA and FQGTGA. The V and J ends lost 2 bases and 0 bases respectively, with 4 bases between them. This CDR3 contains 13 residues. CDR3 DNA: TGTGCCAGCAGCTTATCGGTGAACACTGAAGCTTTCTTT. This gives the protein CASSLSVNTEAFF.

The chain has TRBV3-1 (or the pseudogene TRBV3-2) and TRBJ1-3; maybe TRBD1 (6 bases). The CDR3 is 16 residues long. Trimming took 0 bases from V and 8 from J, leaving 17 bases between them. Germline-derived CDR1 and CDR2 are LGHDT and YNNKEL (reference sequence). This CDR3 reads CASSQDNGKGEYTIYF. CDR3 DNA: TGTGCCAGCAGCCAAGACAATGGAAAGGGGGAATACACCATATATTTT.

The CDR3 loop is CASSLPPGTGVCQPQHF. The CDR3 DNA reads TGTGCCAGCAGCTTACCTCCCGGGACAGGGGTTTGTCAGCCCCAGCATTTT. The chain employs TRBV5-4 and TRBJ1-5, with TRBD1 matching over 10 bases. CDR3 length: 17 amino acids. CDR1 SGHNT and CDR2 YYREEE come from the germline V gene (reference sequence). Trimming took 2 bases from V and 6 from J; bases not matched to a gene: 11. Complete variable domain (other parts from reference TRBV5-4 and TRBJ1-5): ETGVTQSPTHLIKTRGQQVTLRCSSQSGHNTVSWYQQALGQGPQFIFQYYREEENGRGNFPPRFSGLQFPNYSSELNVNALELDDSALYLCASSLPPGTGVCQPQHFGDGTRLSIL.

The CDR3 DNA follows: TGTGCCTCCGTATCGGGACAGGGGGCCTACGAGCAGTACTTC. Protein: CASVSGQGAYEQYF. The chain joins TRBV2 to TRBJ2-7; 11 positions agree with TRBD1. This CDR3 comprises 14 residues. The junction had 8 bases not matched to a gene; V was cut back by 11 bases and J by 2 bases. Germline CDR1 is SNHLY and CDR2 is FYNNEI.

The genes are TRBV18 and TRBJ1-1, with 9 bases matching TRBD1. V trimming: 3 bases; J trimming: 5 bases; junction bases outside the gene matches: 7. This CDR3 comprises 15 residues. Germline CDR1 is KGHSH and CDR2 is LQKENI. In DNA, the CDR3 is TGTGCCAGCTCACCGCTGGACAGGGGAGGGACTGAAGCTTTCTTT. It is translated as CASSPLDRGGTEAFF.

The rearrangement links TRBV4-3 to TRBJ2-6; D may be TRBD1 (5 bases). Germline V CDR1 and CDR2: LGHNA, YSLEER. CDR3 length equals 16 residues. V was clipped by 0 bases and J by 3 bases, with 9 bases between them. The CDR3 reads CASSQDGTGGANVLTF. CDR3 DNA: TGCGCCAGCAGCCAAGATGGCACAGGTGGGGCCAACGTCCTGACTTTC.